The 9 T cell receptor beta chains given below trace back to one sample, sequenced in a study of T cell repertoires in aging, cancer and after chemotherapy. Rearranged V-D-J TRB sequences were amplified with a mixed TRB-A/B primer pool. TCRdb fed the multiplex PCR reads into MiXCR, producing one record per CDR3 protein. Of some 1,600 distinct CDR3 sequences in the sample, around 39% were seen once. TCR beta rearrangements were amplified from peripheral blood genomic DNA. The source material was blood. Every receptor here comes from a human donor with a solid tumor.

The CDR3 sequence: CAWRSPGSRHEQYF. The CDR3 nucleotides read TGTGCCTGGAGATCCCCAGGGAGCCGACACGAGCAGTACTTC. J is TRBJ2-7 and V is TRBV30, with D perhaps TRBD1 or TRBD2 (5 bases each). The CDR3 spans 14 residues. Trimming removed 3 bases from V and 5 bases from J, with 17 bases in between. Per germline, CDR1 GTSNPN and CDR2 SVGIG (reference sequence).

The J gene is TRBJ1-2, the V gene TRBV15; TRBD1 matches 7 bases. V was pared by 1 base and J by 6 bases, with 8 bases of the junction left unmatched. This CDR3 is 15 amino acids long. CDR1 is LNHNV, CDR2 YYDKDF, per germline (reference sequence). CDR3 coding DNA: TGTGCCACCAGCAGAGTCCCGACAGGGTGGAATGGCTACACCTTC. Residues: CATSRVPTGWNGYTF. Looking up the rest from reference TRBV15 and TRBJ1-2 gives the full variable domain: DAMVIQNPRYQVTQFGKPVTLSCSQTLNHNVMYWYQQKSSQAPKLLFHYYDKDFNNEADTPDNFQSRRPNTSFCFLDIRSPGLGDTAMYLCATSRVPTGWNGYTFGSGTRLTVV.

There are a few counts of this clonotype. The chain links TRBV27 to TRBJ1-1; 11 bases agree with TRBD1. The CDR3 runs 19 residues. The V gene's germline CDR1 is MNHEY and CDR2 SMNVEV (reference sequence). Trimming at V came to 3 bases and at J to 2 bases, leaving 14 bases not matched to a gene. The CDR3 spells CASSFSHQGQGALNTEAFF. The DNA for the CDR3 is TGTGCCAGCAGTTTTTCTCACCAAGGACAGGGGGCTCTAAACACTGAAGCTTTCTTT.

This clonotype was seen more than once but under ten times. J is TRBJ1-2 and V is TRBV28; unclear D gene. The CDR3 loop spans 13 amino acids. The germline V gene encodes CDR1 MDHEN and CDR2 SYDVKM. Trimming left V 2 bases short and J 8 bases short, with 12 bases between. This CDR3 reads CASSLTRSRGYTF. CDR3 sequence (DNA): TGTGCCAGCAGTTTAACCCGAAGCAGGGGCTACACCTTC.

The rearrangement joins TRBV20-1 to TRBJ2-3, with D unclear. CDR1 is DFQATT, CDR2 SNEGSKA, per germline (reference sequence). The CDR3 has 16 amino acids. Trimming shortened V by 2 bases and J by 0 bases, and 15 bases separated the two germline ends. This CDR3 reads CSARKRQFSSTDTQYF. CDR3 in DNA: TGCAGTGCTAGAAAGAGGCAGTTCAGTAGCACAGATACGCAGTATTTT.

In the case of this clonotype: Being one base from a much bigger clone, this may be a read error. The chain combines TRBV6-1 with TRBJ2-1; D is undetermined. The V end lost 6 bases, the J end lost 1 base, and 10 bases lay between the germline ends. The CDR3 covers 14 residues. Germline-derived CDR1 and CDR2 are MNHNS and SASEGT. The CDR3 nucleotides are TGTGCCAGCAGCCCACGGCGATCCTACAATGAGCAGTTCTTC. It specifies CASSPRRSYNEQFF.

The CDR3 here is CASSLNVGQGTSGQYF. The CDR3 region has the DNA TGTGCCAGCAGCTTGAATGTCGGACAGGGTACGTCCGGGCAGTACTTC. The genes are TRBV5-4 and TRBJ2-7; 8 bases match TRBD1. Germline V gives CDR1 SGHNT, CDR2 YYREEE (reference sequence). This CDR3 has 16 amino acids. V was pared by 1 base and J by 9 bases, with 15 bases of the junction left unmatched.

This clonotype showed up just a few times. The chain employs TRBV12-3 or TRBV12-4 and TRBJ2-7; D unresolved. The CDR3 is 15 amino acids. The germline V and J ends were trimmed by 1 base and 3 bases, with 13 bases remaining between them. CDR3 sequence: CASSLDLERLYEQYF. For the CDR3, the DNA is TGTGCCAGCAGTTTAGACCTCGAAAGGCTCTACGAGCAGTACTTC.

This clonotype was seen more than once but under ten times. V gene TRBV20-1 combines with J gene TRBJ1-1; D gene ambiguous. The CDR3 is 14 amino acids. CDR1 is DFQATT and CDR2 is SNEGSKA in the germline V gene (reference sequence). Trimming pared 0 bases from V and 4 bases from J, leaving 12 bases between. CDR3 region: CSARDGALGTEAFF. Written as DNA, the CDR3 is TGCAGTGCTAGAGATGGAGCATTAGGCACTGAAGCTTTCTTT.